This T cell receptor (beta chain) was captured in a study of cytomegalovirus exposure and HLA in healthy donors. Study at large: Some 85 million unique TCRs from HLA-typed donors were held in an early data release. Study-level findings and limits: CMV serostatus stood as the only immune exposure information on hand. Within an earlier analysis, most TCR beta V segments proved productive either about 87% or about 30% of the time.

PCR involved 60 Vbeta and 13 Jbeta primers. The protocol was immunoSEQ multiplex PCR, while the TCRdb copy is restricted to in-frame clones and leaves out a portion. The repertoire holds roughly 110,000 clones, with around three quarters as singletons. This CDR3 contains 12 residues. Losses at the gene ends were 5 bases for V and 5 bases for J; bases not matched to a gene: 3. The germline V gene encodes CDR1 GTSNPN and CDR2 SVGIG (reference sequence). Concerning this clone: The antigen remains unidentified.

The rearrangement joins TRBV30 to TRBJ2-3; 8 bases agree with TRBD2. This TCR came from a young man in good health and CMV-seronegative. The sequenced sample consisted of PBMCs. CDR3 region: CAWCTSGDTQYF. The CDR3 coding sequence is TGTGCCTGGTGTACTAGCGGAGATACGCAGTATTTT.